This T cell receptor beta chain was sequenced in a study of T-cell memory formation after mild COVID-19. Findings of the study overall: Second-wave clones peaking on day 37 lacked confirmed SARS-CoV-2 specificity. A balance of CD4 and CD8 characterized clones contracting day 15 to 85, whereas later expanders leaned CD4+. The study detected some responding clones in pre-infection memory, suggesting cross-reactive memory joined.

TCRdb ran MiXCR on the 5' RACE reads and lists one entry per CDR3 protein. The table has approximately 490,000 distinct CDR3 sequences, around 21% seen once. At least ten counts were recorded for this clonotype. Its antigen is still unknown. Sequencing used PBMCs or a T cell subset sorted from them (not recorded which). This clonotype originated in an adult woman who had mild COVID-19 (a few samples of this study predate the infection). Cell type and time point are not known.

This chain's CDR3 is CASSLRQGISNSPLHF. The CDR3 coding sequence is TGTGCCAGCAGCTTGAGACAGGGGATAAGTAATTCACCCCTCCACTTT. The chain links TRBV5-5 to TRBJ1-6; 8 bases fit TRBD1. The CDR3 is made up of 16 amino acids. In germline, CDR1 is SGHKS, CDR2 YYEKEE (reference sequence). Unmatched junction bases numbered 6, after V lost 1 base and J lost 6 bases.